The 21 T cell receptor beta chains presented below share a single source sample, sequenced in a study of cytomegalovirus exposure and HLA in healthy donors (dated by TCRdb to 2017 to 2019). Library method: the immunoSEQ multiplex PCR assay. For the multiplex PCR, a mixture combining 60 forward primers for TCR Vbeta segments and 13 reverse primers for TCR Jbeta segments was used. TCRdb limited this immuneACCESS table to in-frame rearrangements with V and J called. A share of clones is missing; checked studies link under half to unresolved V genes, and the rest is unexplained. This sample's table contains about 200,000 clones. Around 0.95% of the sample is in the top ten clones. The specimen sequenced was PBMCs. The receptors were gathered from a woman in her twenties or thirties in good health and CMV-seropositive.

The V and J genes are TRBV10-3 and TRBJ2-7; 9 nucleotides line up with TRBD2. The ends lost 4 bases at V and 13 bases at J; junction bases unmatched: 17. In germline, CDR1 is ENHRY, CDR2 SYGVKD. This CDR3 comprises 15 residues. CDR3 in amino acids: CAISGSLAGPRGLYF. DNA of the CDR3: TGTGCCATCAGTGGGTCGCTAGCGGGACCCCGGGGGTTATACTTC.

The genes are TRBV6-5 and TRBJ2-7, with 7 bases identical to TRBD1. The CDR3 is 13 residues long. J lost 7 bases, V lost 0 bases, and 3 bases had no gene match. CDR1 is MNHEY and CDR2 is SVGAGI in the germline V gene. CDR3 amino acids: CASSYSRGREQYF. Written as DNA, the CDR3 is TGTGCCAGCAGTTACTCGAGGGGGCGTGAGCAGTACTTC.

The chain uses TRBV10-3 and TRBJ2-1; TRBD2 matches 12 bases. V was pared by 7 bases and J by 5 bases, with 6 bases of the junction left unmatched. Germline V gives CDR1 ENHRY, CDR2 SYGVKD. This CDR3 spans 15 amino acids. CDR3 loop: CAITRLAGEDNEQFF. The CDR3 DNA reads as TGTGCCATCACCAGACTAGCGGGAGAGGACAATGAGCAGTTCTTC.

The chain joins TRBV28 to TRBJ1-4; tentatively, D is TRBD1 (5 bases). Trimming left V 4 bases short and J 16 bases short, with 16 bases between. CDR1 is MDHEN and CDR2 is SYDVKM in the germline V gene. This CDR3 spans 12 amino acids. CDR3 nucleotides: TGTGCCAGCAGTTCCCGTGGGGCAGGGAAGTTTTTT. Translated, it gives CASSSRGAGKFF.

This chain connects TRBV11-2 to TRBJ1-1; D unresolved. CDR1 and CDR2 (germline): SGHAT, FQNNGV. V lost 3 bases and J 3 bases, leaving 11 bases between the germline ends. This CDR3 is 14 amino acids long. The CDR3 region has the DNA TGTGCCAGCAGCTTTTTACGGAGCCACACTGAAGCTTTCTTT. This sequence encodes CASSFLRSHTEAFF.

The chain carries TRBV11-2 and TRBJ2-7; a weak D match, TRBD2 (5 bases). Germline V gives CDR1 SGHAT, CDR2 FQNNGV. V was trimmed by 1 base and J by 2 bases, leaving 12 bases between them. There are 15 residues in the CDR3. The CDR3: CASSLGLASTYEQYF. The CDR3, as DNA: TGTGCCAGCAGCTTAGGGTTAGCGTCGACCTACGAGCAGTACTTC.

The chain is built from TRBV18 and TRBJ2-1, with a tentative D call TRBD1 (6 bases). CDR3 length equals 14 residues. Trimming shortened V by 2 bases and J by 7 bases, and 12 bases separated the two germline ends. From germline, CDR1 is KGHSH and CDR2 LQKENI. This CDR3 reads CASSPDRLSNEQFF. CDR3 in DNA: TGTGCCAGCTCACCAGACAGGTTGAGTAATGAGCAGTTCTTC.

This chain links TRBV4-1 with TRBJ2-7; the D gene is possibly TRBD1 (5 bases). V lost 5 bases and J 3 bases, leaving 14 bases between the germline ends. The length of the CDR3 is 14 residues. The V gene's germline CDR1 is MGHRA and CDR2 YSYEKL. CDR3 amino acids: CASSSRLDIYEQYF. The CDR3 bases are TGCGCCAGCAGCTCCCGATTGGACATCTACGAGCAGTACTTC.

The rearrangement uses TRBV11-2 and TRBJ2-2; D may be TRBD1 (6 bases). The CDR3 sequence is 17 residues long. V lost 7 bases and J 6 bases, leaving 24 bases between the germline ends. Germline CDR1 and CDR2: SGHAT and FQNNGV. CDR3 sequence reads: CASTSPLNRVGSGELFF. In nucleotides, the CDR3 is TGTGCCAGCACCTCCCCCCTCAACAGGGTTGGGTCCGGGGAGCTGTTTTTT.

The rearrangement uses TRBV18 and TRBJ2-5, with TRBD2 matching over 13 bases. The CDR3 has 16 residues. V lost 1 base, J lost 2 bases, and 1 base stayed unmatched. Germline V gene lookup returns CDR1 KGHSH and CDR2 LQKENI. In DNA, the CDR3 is TGTGCCAGCTCACCACTGGGACTAGCGGGGCAAGAGACCCAGTACTTC. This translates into CASSPLGLAGQETQYF.

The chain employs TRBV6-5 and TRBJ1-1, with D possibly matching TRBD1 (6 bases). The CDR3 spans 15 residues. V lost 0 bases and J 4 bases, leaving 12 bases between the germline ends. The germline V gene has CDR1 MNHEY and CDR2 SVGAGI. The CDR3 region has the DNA TGTGCCAGCAGTTACTCGGGGGCAATCGGCACTGAAGCTTTCTTT. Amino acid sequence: CASSYSGAIGTEAFF.

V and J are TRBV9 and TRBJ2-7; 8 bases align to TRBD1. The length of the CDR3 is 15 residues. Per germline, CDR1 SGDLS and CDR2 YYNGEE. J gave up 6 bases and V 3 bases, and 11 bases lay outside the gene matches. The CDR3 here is CASSAGFRGPSEQYF. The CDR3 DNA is TGTGCCAGCAGCGCGGGCTTCAGGGGGCCCAGCGAGCAGTACTTC.

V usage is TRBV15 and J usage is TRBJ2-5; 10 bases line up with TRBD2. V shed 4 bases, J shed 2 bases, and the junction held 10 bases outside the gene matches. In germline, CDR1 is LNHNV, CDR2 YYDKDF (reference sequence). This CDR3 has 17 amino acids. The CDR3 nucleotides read TGTGCCACCAGCAAAGGATTAAGCGGGAGGGGTCAAGAGACCCAGTACTTC. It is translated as CATSKGLSGRGQETQYF.

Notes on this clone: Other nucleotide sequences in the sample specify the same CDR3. CDR3 sequence (DNA): TGTGCCAGCAGTTACTCGAGTGATCAGCCCCAGCATTTT. Its translation is CASSYSSDQPQHF. This chain links TRBV6-6 with TRBJ1-5; D is uncertain. Trimming removed 0 bases from V and 5 bases from J, with 5 bases in between. This CDR3 is 13 amino acids long. CDR1 is MNHNY and CDR2 is SVGAGI in the germline V gene (reference sequence).

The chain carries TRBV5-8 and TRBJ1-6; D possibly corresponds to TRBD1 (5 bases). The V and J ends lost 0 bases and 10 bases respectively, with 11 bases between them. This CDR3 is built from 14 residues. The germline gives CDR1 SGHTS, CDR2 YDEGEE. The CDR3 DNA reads TGTGCCAGCAGCTTGGATTTTACAGGATCACCCCTCCACTTT. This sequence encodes CASSLDFTGSPLHF.

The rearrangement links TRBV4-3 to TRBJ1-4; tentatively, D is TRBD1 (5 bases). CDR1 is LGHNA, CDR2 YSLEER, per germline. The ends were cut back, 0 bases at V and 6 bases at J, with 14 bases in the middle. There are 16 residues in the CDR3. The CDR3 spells CASSQDGGGGDEKLFF. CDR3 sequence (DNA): TGCGCCAGCAGCCAAGACGGGGGAGGAGGTGATGAAAAACTGTTTTTT.

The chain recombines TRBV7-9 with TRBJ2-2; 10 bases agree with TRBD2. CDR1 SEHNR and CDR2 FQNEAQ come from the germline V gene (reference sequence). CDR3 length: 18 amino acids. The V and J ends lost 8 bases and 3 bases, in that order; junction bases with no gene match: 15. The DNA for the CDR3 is TGTGCCAGCCCCCGACCGCCTAGCGGGAGTCGGGACACCGGGGAGCTGTTTTTT. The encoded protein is CASPRPPSGSRDTGELFF. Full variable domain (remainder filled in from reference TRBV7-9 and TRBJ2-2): DTGVSQNPRHKITKRGQNVTFRCDPISEHNRLYWYRQTLGQGPEFLTYFQNEAQLEKSRLLSDRFSAERPKGSFSTLEIQRTEQGDSAMYLCASPRPPSGSRDTGELFFGEGSRLTVL.

The CDR3 coding sequence is TGTGCCAGCAGTCTAATGGACAGGGCCGGGTACGAGCAGTACTTC. Protein: CASSLMDRAGYEQYF. The chain combines TRBV28 with TRBJ2-7; 8 bases agree with TRBD1. Germline V lookup: CDR1 MDHEN, CDR2 SYDVKM. J lost 4 bases, V lost 5 bases, and 10 bases had no gene match. This CDR3 is 15 amino acids long.

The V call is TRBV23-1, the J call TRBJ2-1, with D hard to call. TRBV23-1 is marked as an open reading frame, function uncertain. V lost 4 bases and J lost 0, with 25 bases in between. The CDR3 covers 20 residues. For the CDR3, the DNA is TGCGCCAGCAGTCCCCCGCCTAGAGTCCGCAATCCGAGCTCCTACAATGAGCAGTTCTTC. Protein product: CASSPPPRVRNPSSYNEQFF.

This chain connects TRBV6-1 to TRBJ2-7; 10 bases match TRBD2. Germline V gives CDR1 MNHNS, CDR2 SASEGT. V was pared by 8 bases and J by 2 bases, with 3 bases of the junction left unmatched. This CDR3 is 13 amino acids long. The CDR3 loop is CASRAGGPYEQYF. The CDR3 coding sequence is TGTGCCAGCCGAGCGGGAGGGCCCTACGAGCAGTACTTC.

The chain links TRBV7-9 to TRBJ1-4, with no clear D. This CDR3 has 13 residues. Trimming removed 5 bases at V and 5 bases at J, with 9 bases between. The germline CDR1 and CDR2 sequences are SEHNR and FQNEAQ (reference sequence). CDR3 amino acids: CASSGWENEKLFF. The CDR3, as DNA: TGTGCCAGCAGCGGATGGGAGAATGAAAAACTGTTTTTT.